A single T cell receptor beta chain is shown here with its context. The CDR3 contains 14 residues. The V gene lost 6 bases and the J gene lost 0 bases, with 12 bases spanning the gap. The V gene's germline CDR1 is LNHDA and CDR2 SQIVND (reference sequence). The sample's time point: patch test 1, 2 weeks after DPC sensitization. Treatment reported: therapeutic diphenylcyclopropenone sensitization with weekly scalp DPC. TCRdb redid the calling of the RACE reads with MiXCR, one entry per CDR3 protein. In the table there are around 74,000 distinct CDR3 sequences, around 30% of which are singletons. The sample belongs to a study of human T cells and chemical hapten exposure. Background on the study: A 2 cm by 2 cm inner upper arm patch received 2% DPC for sensitization.

This TCR was sampled from a man aged 40-50 years with alopecia areata. Some clones in this sample may be carry-over from other donors' samples. The chain carries TRBV19 and TRBJ2-7; D possibly corresponds to TRBD2 (6 bases). The starting material was whole blood, obtained in connection with sensitization to the hapten diphenylcyclopropenone (DPC). The chain's CDR3 is CASRDSGYSYEQYF. The CDR3 DNA follows: TGTGCCAGTAGAGATAGCGGATACTCCTACGAGCAGTACTTC.